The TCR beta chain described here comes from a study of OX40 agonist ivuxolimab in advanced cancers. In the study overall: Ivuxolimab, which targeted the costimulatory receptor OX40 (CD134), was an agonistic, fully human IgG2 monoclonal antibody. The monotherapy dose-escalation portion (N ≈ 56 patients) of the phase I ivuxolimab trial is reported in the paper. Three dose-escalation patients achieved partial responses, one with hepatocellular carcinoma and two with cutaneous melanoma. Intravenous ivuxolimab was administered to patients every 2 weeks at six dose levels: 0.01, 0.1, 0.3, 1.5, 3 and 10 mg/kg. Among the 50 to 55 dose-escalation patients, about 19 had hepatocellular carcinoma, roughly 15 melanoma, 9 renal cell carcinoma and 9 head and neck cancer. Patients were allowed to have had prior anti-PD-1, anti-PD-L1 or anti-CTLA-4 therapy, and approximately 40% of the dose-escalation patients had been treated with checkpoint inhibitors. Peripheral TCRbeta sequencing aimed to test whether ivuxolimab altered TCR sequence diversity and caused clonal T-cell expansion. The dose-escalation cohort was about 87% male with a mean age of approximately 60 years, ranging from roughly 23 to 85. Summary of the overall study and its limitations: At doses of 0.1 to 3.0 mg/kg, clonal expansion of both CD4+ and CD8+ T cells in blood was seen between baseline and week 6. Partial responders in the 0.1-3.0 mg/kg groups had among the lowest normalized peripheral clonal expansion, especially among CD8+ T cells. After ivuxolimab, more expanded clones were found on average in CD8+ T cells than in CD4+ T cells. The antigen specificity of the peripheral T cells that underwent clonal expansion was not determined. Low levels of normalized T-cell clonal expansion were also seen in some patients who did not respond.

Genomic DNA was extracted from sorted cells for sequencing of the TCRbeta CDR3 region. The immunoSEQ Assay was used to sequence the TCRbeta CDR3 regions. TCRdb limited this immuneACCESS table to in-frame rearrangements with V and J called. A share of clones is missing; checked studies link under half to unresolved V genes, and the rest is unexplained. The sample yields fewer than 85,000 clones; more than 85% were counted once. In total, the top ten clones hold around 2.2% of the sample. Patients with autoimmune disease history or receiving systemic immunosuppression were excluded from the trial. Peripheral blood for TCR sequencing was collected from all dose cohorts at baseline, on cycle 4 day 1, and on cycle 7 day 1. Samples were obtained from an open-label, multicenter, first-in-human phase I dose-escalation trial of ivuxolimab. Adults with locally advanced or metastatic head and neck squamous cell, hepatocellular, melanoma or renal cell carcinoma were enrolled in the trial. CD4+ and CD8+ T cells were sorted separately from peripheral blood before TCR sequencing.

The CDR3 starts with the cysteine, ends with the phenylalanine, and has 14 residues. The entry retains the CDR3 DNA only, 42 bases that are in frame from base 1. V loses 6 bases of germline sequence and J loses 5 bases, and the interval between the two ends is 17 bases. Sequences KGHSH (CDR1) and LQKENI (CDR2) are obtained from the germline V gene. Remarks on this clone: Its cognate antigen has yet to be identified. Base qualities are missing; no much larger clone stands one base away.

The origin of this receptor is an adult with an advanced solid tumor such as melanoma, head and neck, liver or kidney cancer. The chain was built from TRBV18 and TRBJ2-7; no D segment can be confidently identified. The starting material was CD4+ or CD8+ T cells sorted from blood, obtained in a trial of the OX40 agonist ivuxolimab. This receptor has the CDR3 CASSDGQAFHEQYF. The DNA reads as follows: TGTGCCAGCTCGGACGGCCAGGCATTCCACGAGCAGTACTTC.